A single sample gave rise to the 7 T cell receptor beta chains below, sequenced in a study of blood T cell repertoires in COVID-19 (TCRdb year 2020). The library relied on the immunoSEQ multiplex PCR assay. TCRdb took over this immuneACCESS table, retaining in-frame rearrangements with V and J assigned. Such tables are incomplete; in checked studies, under half of the missing clones stem from an unresolved V gene, and the remainder is unexplained. For this sample the table gives about 130,000 clones, of which 75% to 90% were detected only once. Under 2.5% of the sample rests with the top ten. The sample comprised peripheral blood. The receptors were gathered from a man between 65 and 79 years old with acute or convalescent COVID-19.

CDR3: CASRPGQENSPLHF. For the CDR3, the DNA is TGTGCCAGCAGACCTGGACAGGAAAATTCACCCCTCCACTTT. The V gene is TRBV5-4, the J gene TRBJ1-6; 7 positions match TRBD1. Germline V CDR1 and CDR2: SGHNT, YYREEE (reference sequence). The CDR3 covers 14 residues. J was trimmed by 7 bases and V by 5 bases; bases with no gene match: 6.

V is TRBV6-4 and J is TRBJ2-1; 15 bases align to TRBD2. The CDR3 has 17 residues. The V gene's germline CDR1 is MRHNA and CDR2 SNTAGT. With V trimmed by 5 bases and J by 7 bases, 9 bases remained unmatched. This CDR3 is CASSRRTSGGARNEQFF. The CDR3 coding sequence is TGTGCCAGCAGTCGGCGGACTAGCGGGGGGGCAAGAAATGAGCAGTTCTTC.

This chain uses TRBV27 with TRBJ2-4; TRBD1 is a possible D gene (5 bases). Trimming took 5 bases from V and 1 from J, leaving 15 bases between them. Germline values: CDR1 MNHEY, CDR2 SMNVEV (reference sequence). This CDR3 is 16 amino acids long. For the CDR3, the DNA is TGTGCCAGCAGTCCACAGACAGCCGGGGCCAAAAACATTCAGTACTTC. It is translated as CASSPQTAGAKNIQYF.

J is TRBJ2-1 and V is TRBV6-5; 9 bases align to TRBD1. CDR3 length: 15 amino acids. J gave up 9 bases and V 6 bases, and 12 bases lay outside the gene matches. Germline V gene lookup returns CDR1 MNHEY and CDR2 SVGAGI. The CDR3 reads CASRITGGDMSEQFF. DNA of the CDR3: TGTGCCAGCAGAATTACAGGGGGCGATATGAGTGAGCAGTTCTTC.

The chain is built from TRBV20-1 and TRBJ2-3; 14 nucleotides line up with TRBD2. CDR1 and CDR2 (germline): DFQATT, SNEGSKA (reference sequence). CDR3 length equals 16 residues. V lost 3 bases, J lost 3 bases, and 5 bases stayed unmatched. CDR3 sequence (DNA): TGCAGTGCTAGTAGGACTAGCGGGGGGCAGACAGATACGCAGTATTTT. It translates to CSASRTSGGQTDTQYF.

V usage is TRBV10-3 and J usage is TRBJ1-1; possibly TRBD1 for D (5 bases). Germline CDR1 is ENHRY and CDR2 is SYGVKD. Between the trimmed V and J ends, which lost 2 bases and 11 bases, there was a span of 12 bases. The CDR3 extends over 12 amino acids. The CDR3 region has the DNA TGTGCCATCAGTGAGCGGGGGGATAGGGCTTTCTTT. Translation: CAISERGDRAFF.

CDR3 sequence reads: CASSREAYSNQPQHF. The CDR3 DNA reads TGTGCCAGCAGCCGGGAGGCGTATAGCAATCAGCCCCAGCATTTT. The V call is TRBV2, the J call TRBJ1-5; no clear D gene. The length of the CDR3 is 15 residues. Trimming removed 6 bases at V and 0 bases at J, with 12 bases between. Germline V gives CDR1 SNHLY, CDR2 FYNNEI.